These 32 T cell receptor beta chains share one sample of origin, sequenced in a study of identifying expanded T cells in peripheral blood. Profiling relied on immunoSEQ multiplex PCR, and the TCRdb table lists in-frame clones only, not all of them. The repertoire consists of approximately 140,000 clones, with 80% to 90% occurring once and the leading ten covering about 8%. The sample comprised blood. The receptors stem from a person aged 18-70 years in good health.

CDR3 sequence reads: CASSYRGGEQYF. In nucleotides, the CDR3 is TGTGCCAGCAGCTACCGGGGCGGGGAGCAGTACTTC. This sequence joins TRBV7-3 and TRBJ2-7, with D perhaps being TRBD1 or TRBD2 (5 bases each). Germline V gives CDR1 SGHTA, CDR2 FQGTGA. V lost 4 bases to trimming and J lost 7 bases, with 11 bases between them. CDR3 length: 12 amino acids. Full variable domain (missing parts from reference TRBV7-3 and TRBJ2-7): GAGVSQTPSNKVTEKGKYVELRCDPISGHTALYWYRQSLGQGPEFLIYFQGTGAADDSGLPNDRFFAVRPEGSVSTLKIQRTERGDSAVYLCASSYRGGEQYFGPGTRLTVT.

V usage is TRBV6-5 and J usage is TRBJ2-7; the D gene is possibly TRBD1 (5 bases). This CDR3 is 14 amino acids long. Germline V gene lookup returns CDR1 MNHEY and CDR2 SVGAGI. V lost 2 bases, J lost 7 bases, and 15 bases lay in between. CDR3 DNA sequence: TGTGCCAGCAGTTACAATCAGGGCCCCGGAGAGCAGTACTTC. Translation gives CASSYNQGPGEQYF.

The chain combines TRBV28 with TRBJ1-3; D call uncertain. The V gene's germline CDR1 is MDHEN and CDR2 SYDVKM. The CDR3 consists of 14 residues. Between the trimmed V and J ends, which lost 8 bases and 1 base, there was a span of 12 bases. Here the CDR3 DNA reads TGTGCCAGCGGTGAACATGGTTCTGGAAACACCATATATTTT. Residues: CASGEHGSGNTIYF.

The gene calls are TRBV5-1 and TRBJ1-3; the match to TRBD1 covers 8 bases. Per the germline V gene, CDR1 is SGHRS and CDR2 is YFSETQ. The CDR3 runs 16 residues. V lost 4 bases to trimming and J lost 5 bases; unmatched junction nucleotides: 11. The CDR3 region is CASSRGQEHRRNTIYF. The CDR3 DNA follows: TGCGCCAGCAGCAGGGGACAGGAGCATCGAAGAAACACCATATATTTT.

The chain links TRBV7-9 to TRBJ1-1; D is uncertain. CDR3 length equals 14 residues. Germline assignment: CDR1 SEHNR and CDR2 FQNEAQ (reference sequence). Deletions cut 2 bases from V and 5 bases from J, with 12 bases between. Here the CDR3 reads CASSLQASGTEAFF. The CDR3 DNA reads TGTGCCAGCAGCTTACAAGCTTCGGGGACTGAAGCTTTCTTT.

This clone was recorded only once. This chain's CDR3 is CAWSPGGRASDTQYF. Here the CDR3 DNA reads TGTGCCTGGAGTCCGGGGGGGCGCGCCTCAGATACGCAGTATTTT. This chain joins TRBV30 and TRBJ2-3, with 8 bases aligning to TRBD2. The ends lost 2 bases at V and 4 bases at J; junction bases unmatched: 8. The CDR3 has 15 amino acids. Germline V gene sequence: CDR1 GTSNPN, CDR2 SVGIG (reference sequence).

The chain carries TRBV7-8 and TRBJ2-7; 7 nucleotides agree with TRBD1. This CDR3 region has 14 residues. V shed 1 base and J 3 bases; nucleotides not matched to a gene: 3. Germline values: CDR1 SGHVS, CDR2 FQNEAQ. DNA for the CDR3: TGTGCCAGCAGCTTAGGACAGGGTAACTACGAGCAGTACTTC. It yields the protein CASSLGQGNYEQYF.

As DNA, the CDR3 is TGTGCCAGCACTCGACAGGGATCCGGGGAGCTGTTTTTT. Encoded protein: CASTRQGSGELFF. This rearrangement joins TRBV2 to TRBJ2-2, with 7 bases identical to TRBD1. The CDR3 contains 13 residues. The junction had 5 bases not matched to a gene; V was cut back by 7 bases and J by 6 bases. Germline V gene data show CDR1 as SNHLY and CDR2 as FYNNEI.

The gene calls are TRBV28 and TRBJ2-1; 14 nucleotides line up with TRBD2. The V gene's germline CDR1 is MDHEN and CDR2 SYDVKM. The CDR3 runs to 17 residues. Unmatched junction bases numbered 11, after V lost 5 bases and J lost 8 bases. CDR3 coding DNA: TGTGCCAGCAGTCCTCCTCCCGGGACTAGCGGGAGTGATGAGCAGTTCTTC. Residues: CASSPPPGTSGSDEQFF.

This clone was recorded a few times. The V gene is TRBV7-2, the J gene TRBJ1-6, with unresolved D. The V and J ends lost 5 bases and 9 bases respectively, with 11 bases between them. Per germline, CDR1 SGHTA and CDR2 FQGNSA. The CDR3 consists of 13 residues. The CDR3 DNA reads TGTGCCAGCAGCCCCCTGAGGGTTTCACCCCTCCACTTT. Translated: CASSPLRVSPLHF.

The chain is built from TRBV6-5 and TRBJ1-3; D is ambiguous. The CDR3 length is 12 residues. From germline, CDR1 is MNHEY and CDR2 SVGAGI. The V and J ends lost 2 bases and 5 bases respectively, with 4 bases between them. CDR3 residues: CASSYLRNTIYF. As DNA, the CDR3 is TGTGCCAGCAGTTACCTTAGAAACACCATATATTTT.

J is TRBJ2-3 and V is TRBV28, with D perhaps TRBD2 (5 bases). The CDR3 covers 14 residues. Trimming took off 5 bases at V and 7 bases at J, with 16 bases between the two ends. The V gene's germline CDR1 is MDHEN and CDR2 SYDVKM. The CDR3 DNA sequence: TGTGCCAGCAGTCCCCTTCCTGAGGGTAATACGCAGTATTTT. This encodes CASSPLPEGNTQYF.

The chain couples TRBV6-1 to TRBJ2-5; D remains ambiguous. The CDR3 spans 15 residues. Germline V gene lookup returns CDR1 MNHNS and CDR2 SASEGT. Trimming shortened V by 6 bases and J by 1 base, and 15 bases separated the two germline ends. CDR3 residues: CASSDPSPGQETQYF. DNA for the CDR3: TGTGCCAGCAGCGATCCCTCACCGGGCCAAGAGACCCAGTACTTC.

This chain uses TRBV7-9 with TRBJ1-1, with unresolved D. The CDR3 has 15 residues. Germline V gene sequence: CDR1 SEHNR, CDR2 FQNEAQ (reference sequence). Trimming removed 5 bases at V and 9 bases at J, with 22 bases between. CDR3 coding DNA: TGTGCCAGCAGCGTTGGGCTCGGACGCGGTTCTAAAGCTTTCTTT. Protein: CASSVGLGRGSKAFF.

This clone was counted once. V is TRBV6-6 and J is TRBJ2-1; 11 bases align to TRBD2. Trimming at V came to 7 bases and at J to 6 bases, leaving 8 bases not matched to a gene. This CDR3 contains 15 residues. Germline V CDR1 and CDR2: MNHNY, SVGAGI (reference sequence). The chain's CDR3 is CASNMPGLAANEQFF. The CDR3 nucleotides are TGTGCCAGCAACATGCCGGGACTAGCGGCCAATGAGCAGTTCTTC.

This chain links TRBV7-8 with TRBJ1-5; possible D gene TRBD1, 6 bases. Looked up from germline, CDR1 is SGHVS and CDR2 is FQNEAQ. The CDR3 has 16 residues. Deletions cut 1 base from V and 4 bases from J, with 14 bases between. The chain's CDR3 is CASSLGWGARNQPQHF. The DNA for the CDR3 is TGTGCCAGCAGCTTAGGTTGGGGGGCGCGGAATCAGCCCCAGCATTTT. Full variable domain (rest looked up from reference TRBV7-8 and TRBJ1-5): GAGVSQSPRYKVAKRGQDVALRCDPISGHVSLFWYQQALGQGPEFLTYFQNEAQLDKSGLPSDRFFAERPEGSVSTLKIQRTQQEDSAVYLCASSLGWGARNQPQHFGDGTRLSIL.

This chain joins TRBV5-1 and TRBJ2-7; TRBD2 matches at 8 bases. Germline-derived CDR1 and CDR2 are SGHRS and YFSETQ. V was pared by 4 bases and J by 0 bases, with 3 bases of the junction left unmatched. CDR3 size: 14 residues. CDR3 DNA sequence: TGCGCCAGCAGCCTAGGGACTAGCTCCTACGAGCAGTACTTC. It yields the protein CASSLGTSSYEQYF.

The rearrangement links TRBV18 to TRBJ2-1, with TRBD2 matching over 8 bases. The CDR3 covers 19 residues. Looked up from germline, CDR1 is KGHSH and CDR2 is LQKENI. V gave up 2 bases and J gave up 2 bases; unmatched junction bases: 14. This CDR3 reads CASSPRPSGSGSPYNEQFF. As DNA, the CDR3 is TGTGCCAGCTCACCAAGACCAAGCGGGAGCGGGAGTCCCTACAATGAGCAGTTCTTC. Supplemented by reference TRBV18 and TRBJ2-1, the full variable domain reads NAGVMQNPRHLVRRRGQEARLRCSPMKGHSHVYWYRQLPEEGLKFMVYLQKENIIDESGMPKERFSAEFPKEGPSILRIQQVVRGDSAAYFCASSPRPSGSGSPYNEQFFGPGTRLTVL.

The chain has TRBV18 and TRBJ2-1, with 7 nucleotides matching TRBD1. CDR3 size: 15 residues. Germline V gene lookup returns CDR1 KGHSH and CDR2 LQKENI. Trimming took 5 bases from V and 4 from J; bases not matched to a gene: 8. DNA of the CDR3: TGTGCCAGCTCAGAAACAGGGGACCTGTACAATGAGCAGTTCTTC. It is translated as CASSETGDLYNEQFF.

V and J are TRBV30 and TRBJ1-2, with TRBD1 as a possible D gene (5 bases). The V end lost 2 bases, the J end lost 8 bases, and 15 bases lay between the germline ends. Germline values: CDR1 GTSNPN, CDR2 SVGIG (reference sequence). The CDR3 has 13 residues. In DNA form, the CDR3 reads TGTGCCTGGAGTCCAGCGGGACTTCTGGGCTACACCTTC. Amino acid sequence: CAWSPAGLLGYTF.

This chain joins TRBV6-1 and TRBJ1-3, with 7 bases lining up with TRBD1. V was pared by 4 bases and J by 3 bases, with 9 bases of the junction left unmatched. The CDR3 has 16 residues. The germline CDR1 and CDR2 sequences are MNHNS and SASEGT. The CDR3 region has the DNA TGTGCCAGCAGTGGGCGGCAGGGGGTAGATGGAAACACCATATATTTT. Encoded protein: CASSGRQGVDGNTIYF.

The chain employs TRBV27 and TRBJ2-7, with 9 bases lining up with TRBD1. The CDR3 length is 17 residues. Germline assignment: CDR1 MNHEY and CDR2 SMNVEV (reference sequence). V lost 4 bases and J lost 9; bases outside the gene matches: 19. The CDR3 region has the DNA TGTGCCAGCAGTTCCTCAATGACCGGGACAGGGACCACCGGGCAGTACTTC. Translated, it gives CASSSSMTGTGTTGQYF.

This clone was found a few times. This rearrangement joins TRBV19 to TRBJ1-2, with unresolved D. Germline V gene data show CDR1 as LNHDA and CDR2 as SQIVND (reference sequence). V was cut by 5 bases and J by 4 bases, with 8 bases left in between. This CDR3 is 12 amino acids long. The CDR3 loop is CASSEHLYGYTF. CDR3 bases: TGTGCCAGTAGTGAACACCTCTATGGCTACACCTTC.

This clone has just one count. The chain links TRBV18 to TRBJ1-5, with 7 bases aligning to TRBD1. Germline loops: CDR1 KGHSH, CDR2 LQKENI. Trimming removed 0 bases from V and 6 bases from J; junction bases left unmatched: 8. The CDR3 totals 16 residues. CDR3 region: CASSPPEGGGGQPQHF. CDR3 nucleotides: TGTGCCAGCTCACCACCGGAAGGGGGCGGCGGTCAGCCCCAGCATTTT.

Remarks on this clone: The same CDR3 arises from other DNA sequences in this sample as well. The CDR3 here is CASSSGTSGGGRETQYF. Written as DNA, the CDR3 is TGTGCCAGCAGCTCAGGGACTAGCGGGGGGGGTCGGGAGACCCAGTACTTC. V is TRBV9 and J is TRBJ2-5, with 16 bases matching TRBD2. Trimming removed 4 bases from V and 5 bases from J; junction bases left unmatched: 8. Looked up from germline, CDR1 is SGDLS and CDR2 is YYNGEE. CDR3 length equals 17 residues.

This clone came up once. The chain employs TRBV7-2 and TRBJ2-3; no reliable D call. The CDR3 is 16 residues long. Germline loops: CDR1 SGHTA, CDR2 FQGNSA. Trimming pared 2 bases from V and 0 bases from J, leaving 12 bases between. CDR3 sequence: CASSLSYSYSTDTQYF. CDR3 in DNA: TGTGCCAGCAGCTTATCCTACAGCTATAGCACAGATACGCAGTATTTT.

The V and J genes are TRBV30 and TRBJ2-1, with 8 nucleotides matching TRBD2. J gave up 5 bases and V 4 bases, and 7 bases lay outside the gene matches. The germline CDR1 and CDR2 sequences are GTSNPN and SVGIG (reference sequence). The CDR3 sequence is 14 residues long. The DNA of the CDR3 is TGTGCCTGGAATATTAGACTAGCGAACAATGAGCAGTTCTTC. It translates to CAWNIRLANNEQFF.

J is TRBJ2-3 and V is TRBV7-3; no firm D call. CDR3 length equals 13 residues. The germline V gene has CDR1 SGHTA and CDR2 FQGTGA. V was clipped by 2 bases and J by 2 bases, with 5 bases between them. CDR3 nucleotide sequence: TGTGCCAGCAGCTTAGCCCACACAGATACGCAGTATTTT. It codes for CASSLAHTDTQYF.

This clone has just one count. This chain joins TRBV18 and TRBJ1-4; 7 bases are a match to TRBD1. Germline CDR1 KGHSH, CDR2 LQKENI. CDR3 length: 16 amino acids. V shed 3 bases and J 1 base; nucleotides not matched to a gene: 5. The CDR3 sequence is CASSPRQGGTNEKLFF. CDR3 coding DNA: TGTGCCAGCTCACCTCGACAGGGAGGAACTAATGAAAAACTGTTTTTT.

This clone has just one count. The chain has TRBV19 and TRBJ2-1; 10 nucleotides line up with TRBD2. The V gene's germline CDR1 is LNHDA and CDR2 SQIVND (reference sequence). With 7 bases clipped from V and 6 bases from J, the junction kept 9 bases outside the gene matches. The CDR3 covers 15 residues. DNA for the CDR3: TGTGCCAGTAAAATACCGGGACTAGCGTCCAATGAGCAGTTCTTC. Translating gives CASKIPGLASNEQFF.

The chain is built from TRBV6-1 and TRBJ1-5; D gene ambiguous. The CDR3 is made up of 13 amino acids. V lost 7 bases, J lost 2 bases, and 9 bases lay in between. Germline CDR1 is MNHNS and CDR2 is SASEGT. CDR3 in DNA: TGTGCCAGCATGGGCGAGGGCAATCAGCCCCAGCATTTT. Its protein is CASMGEGNQPQHF.

This chain links TRBV11-3 with TRBJ1-1; D call uncertain. The V end lost 2 bases, the J end lost 0 bases, and 7 bases lay between the germline ends. The CDR3 is made up of 14 amino acids. Germline V CDR1 and CDR2: SGHNT, YENEEA. The CDR3 here is CASSLSGMNTEAFF. In DNA form, the CDR3 reads TGTGCCAGCAGCTTAAGTGGCATGAACACTGAAGCTTTCTTT.